This T cell receptor beta chain was recorded in a study of cytomegalovirus exposure and HLA in healthy donors. At the level of the study: In a previous analysis, approximately 110 million unique TCR beta sequences were found from about 190 million T cells. Broader study findings: A later analysis found TCR association rates differed by HLA locus, highest for DRB1 and lowest for HLA-C. No immune exposure information besides CMV serostatus was available. Per published accounts, TCR beta sequences correctly predicted the HLA-A and HLA-B alleles of most subjects.

This CDR3 contains 12 residues. Germline V gives CDR1 MDHEN, CDR2 SYDVKM. V shed 2 bases and J shed 3 bases, with 5 bases lying between them. This clone was seen a few times. Its antigen is currently unknown. The PCR made use of 60 Vbeta and 13 Jbeta primers. The table came from immunoSEQ multiplex PCR; TCRdb's copy has only in-frame clones and leaves some out. The sample holds roughly 200,000 clones, more than 60% seen once. Specimen: PBMCs. V and J are TRBV28 and TRBJ2-7; D is ambiguous. This TCR came from a woman aged 55-69 years in good health and CMV-seropositive. CDR3 sequence: CASSLNHYEQYF. The DNA of the CDR3 is TGTGCCAGCAGTTTAAATCACTACGAGCAGTACTTC.